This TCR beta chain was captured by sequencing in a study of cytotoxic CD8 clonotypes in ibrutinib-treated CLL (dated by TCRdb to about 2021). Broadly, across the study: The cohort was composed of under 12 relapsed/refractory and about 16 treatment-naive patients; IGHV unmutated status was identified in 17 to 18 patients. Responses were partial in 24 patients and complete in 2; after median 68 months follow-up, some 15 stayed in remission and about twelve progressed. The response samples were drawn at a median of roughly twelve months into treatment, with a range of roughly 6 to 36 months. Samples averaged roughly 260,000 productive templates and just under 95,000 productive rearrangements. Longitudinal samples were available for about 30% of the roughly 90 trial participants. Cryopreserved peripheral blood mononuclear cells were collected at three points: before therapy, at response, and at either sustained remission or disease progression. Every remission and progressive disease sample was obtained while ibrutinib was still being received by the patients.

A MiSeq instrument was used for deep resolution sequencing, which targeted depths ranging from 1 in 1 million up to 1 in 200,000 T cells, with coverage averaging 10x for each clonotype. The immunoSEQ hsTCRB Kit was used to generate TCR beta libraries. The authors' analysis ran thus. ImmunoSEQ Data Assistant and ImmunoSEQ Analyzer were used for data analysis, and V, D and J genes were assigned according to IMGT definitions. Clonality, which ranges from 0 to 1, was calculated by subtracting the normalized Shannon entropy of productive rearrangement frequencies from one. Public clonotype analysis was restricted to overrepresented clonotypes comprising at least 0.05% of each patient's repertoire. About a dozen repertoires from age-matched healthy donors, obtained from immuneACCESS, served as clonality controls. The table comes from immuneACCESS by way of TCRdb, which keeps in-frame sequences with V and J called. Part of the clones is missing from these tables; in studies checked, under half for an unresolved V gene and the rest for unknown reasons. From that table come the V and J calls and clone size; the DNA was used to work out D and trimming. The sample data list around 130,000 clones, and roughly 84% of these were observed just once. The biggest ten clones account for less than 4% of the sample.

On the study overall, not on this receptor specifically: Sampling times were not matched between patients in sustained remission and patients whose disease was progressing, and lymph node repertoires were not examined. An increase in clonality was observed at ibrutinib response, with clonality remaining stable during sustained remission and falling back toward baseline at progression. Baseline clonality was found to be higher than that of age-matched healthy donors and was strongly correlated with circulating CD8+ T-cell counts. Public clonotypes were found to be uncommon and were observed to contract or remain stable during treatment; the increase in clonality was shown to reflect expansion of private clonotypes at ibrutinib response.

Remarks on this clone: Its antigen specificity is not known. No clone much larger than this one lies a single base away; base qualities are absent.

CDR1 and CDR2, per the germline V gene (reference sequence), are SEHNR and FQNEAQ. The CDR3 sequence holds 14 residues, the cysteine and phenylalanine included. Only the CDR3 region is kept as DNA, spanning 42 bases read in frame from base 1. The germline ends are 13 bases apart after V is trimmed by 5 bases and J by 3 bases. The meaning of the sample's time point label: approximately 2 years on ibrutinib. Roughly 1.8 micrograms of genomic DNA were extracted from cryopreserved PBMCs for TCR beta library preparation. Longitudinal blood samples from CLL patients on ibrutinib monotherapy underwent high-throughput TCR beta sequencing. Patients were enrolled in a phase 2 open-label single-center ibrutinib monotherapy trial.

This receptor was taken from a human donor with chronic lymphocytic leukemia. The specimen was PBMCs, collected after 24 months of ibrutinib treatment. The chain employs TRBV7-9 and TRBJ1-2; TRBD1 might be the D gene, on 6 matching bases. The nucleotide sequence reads TGTGCCAGCAGCCCTCGGGGGGGCGACTATGGCTACACCTTC. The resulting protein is CASSPRGGDYGYTF.